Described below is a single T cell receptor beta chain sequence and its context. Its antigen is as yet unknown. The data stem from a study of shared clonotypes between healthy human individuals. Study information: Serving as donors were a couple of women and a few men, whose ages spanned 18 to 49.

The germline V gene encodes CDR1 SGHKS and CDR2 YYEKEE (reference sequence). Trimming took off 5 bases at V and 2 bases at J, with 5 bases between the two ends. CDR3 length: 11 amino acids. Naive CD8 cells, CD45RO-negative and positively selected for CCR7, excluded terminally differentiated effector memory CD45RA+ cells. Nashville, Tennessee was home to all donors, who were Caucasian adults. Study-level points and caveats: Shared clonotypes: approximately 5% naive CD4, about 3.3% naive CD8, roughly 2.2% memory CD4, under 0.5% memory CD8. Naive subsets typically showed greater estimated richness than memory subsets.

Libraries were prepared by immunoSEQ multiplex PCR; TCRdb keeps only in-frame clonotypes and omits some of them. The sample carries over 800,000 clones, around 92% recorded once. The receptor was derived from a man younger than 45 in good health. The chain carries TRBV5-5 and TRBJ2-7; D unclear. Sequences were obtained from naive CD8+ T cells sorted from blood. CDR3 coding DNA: TGTGCCAGCAGATTTGCCTACGAGCAGTACTTC. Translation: CASRFAYEQYF.